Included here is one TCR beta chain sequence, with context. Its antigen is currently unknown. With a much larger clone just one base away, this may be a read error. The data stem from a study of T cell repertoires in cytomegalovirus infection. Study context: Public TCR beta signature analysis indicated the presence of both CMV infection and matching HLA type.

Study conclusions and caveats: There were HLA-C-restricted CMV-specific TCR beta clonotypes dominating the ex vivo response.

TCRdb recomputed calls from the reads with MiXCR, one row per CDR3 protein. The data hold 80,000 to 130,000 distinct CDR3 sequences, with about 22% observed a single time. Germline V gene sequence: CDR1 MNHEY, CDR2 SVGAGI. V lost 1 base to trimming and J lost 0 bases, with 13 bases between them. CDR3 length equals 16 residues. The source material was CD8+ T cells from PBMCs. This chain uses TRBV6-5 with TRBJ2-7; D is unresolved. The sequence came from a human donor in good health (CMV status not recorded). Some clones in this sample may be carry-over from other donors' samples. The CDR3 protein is CASSYFGYSSSYEQYF. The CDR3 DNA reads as TGTGCCAGCAGTTACTTCGGGTATTCGAGCTCCTACGAGCAGTACTTC.